This TCR beta chain was observed in a study of cytomegalovirus exposure and HLA in healthy donors. Study results and limitations: Versus the roughly 640-donor mean, an Asian-associated ancestry cluster reportedly showed fewer N-insertions in a later analysis. In a later analysis, CMV-associated beta chains were mostly HLA-associated, it appeared. Later analysis identified a missense DCLRE1C variant that was linked to TCR beta V- and J-gene trimming.

CDR1 is SGHNT and CDR2 is YENEEA in the germline V gene. The CDR3 consists of 11 residues. Notes on this clone: What it binds is unknown. Mismatch with germline at one junction end may stem from a read error.

The PCR was carried out with 60 Vbeta primers and 13 Jbeta primers. Libraries were prepared by immunoSEQ multiplex PCR; TCRdb keeps only in-frame clonotypes and omits some of them. The table lists about 89,000 clones, about 85% of them singletons. The receptor was isolated from a man aged 35 to 55 in good health and CMV-seropositive. The sample consisted of PBMCs. This rearrangement joins TRBV11-3 to TRBJ2-5; TRBD2 matches at 10 bases. CDR3 residues: CASSYSGGLNF. CDR3 DNA sequence: TGTGCCAGCAGCTATAGCGGGGGGCTGAACTTC.